Listed here is a single TCR beta chain. Its antigen is unknown. This entry is derived from a study of beta chain features in type 1 diabetes. Findings and caveats of the study: Over-representation of high TCR-expressing cells was a possible consequence of cDNA sequencing. TCRB CDR3 length was moderately but significantly reduced in all four CD4+ subsets of Type 1 diabetes patients.

This CDR3 comprises 13 residues. Germline V gene lookup returns CDR1 ENHRY and CDR2 SYGVKD. V lost 6 bases and J lost 1; bases outside the gene matches: 2. It was via CD45RO/CCR7/CD25/CD127/CD95/CD27 that CD4+ naive, central memory, regulatory and stem cell-like memory cells were sorted. Reverse transcribing all isolated RNA meant expressed TCRB transcripts were sequenced. Repertoires were generated with immunoSEQ multiplex PCR, while TCRdb's copy carries only in-frame clones and drops some. This sample has more than 300,000 clones, with about 16% found just once. Sequences were obtained from naive CD4+ T cells from blood. V is TRBV10-3 and J is TRBJ1-1; 7 nucleotides line up with TRBD1. The receptor's source is a woman aged 18-30 years in good health. Written as DNA, the CDR3 is TGTGCCATCAGCGGGACAGCGAACACTGAAGCTTTCTTT. It codes for CAISGTANTEAFF.